What follows are 30 T cell receptor beta chains derived from one specimen sequenced in a study of shared clonotypes between healthy human individuals. Libraries were prepared by immunoSEQ multiplex PCR; TCRdb keeps only in-frame clonotypes and omits some of them. The table has 2,500,000 or so clones, approximately 93% seen once; the top ten hold 0.36%. The sequenced sample was naive CD4+ T cells from PBMCs. Subset given: CD45RA+ positively selected. The origin of the receptors is a man aged 18 to 29 in good health. Some clones in this sample may be carry-over from other donors' samples.

The rearrangement joins TRBV2 to TRBJ2-1; 7 bases agree with TRBD2. In germline, CDR1 is SNHLY, CDR2 FYNNEI. This CDR3 region has 15 residues. V shed 6 bases and J 2 bases; nucleotides not matched to a gene: 7. CDR3 loop: CASRLPGLTYNEQFF. The CDR3, as DNA: TGTGCCAGCAGACTACCGGGACTAACCTACAATGAGCAGTTCTTC.

Here the CDR3 DNA reads TGTGCCAGCAGCTTACAGGGACTCGCCACTGAAGCTTTCTTT. Translating it yields CASSLQGLATEAFF. This chain joins TRBV7-9 and TRBJ1-1; D might be TRBD1 (5 bases). Trimming pared 2 bases from V and 4 bases from J, leaving 11 bases between. The CDR3 consists of 14 residues. The germline V gene has CDR1 SEHNR and CDR2 FQNEAQ (reference sequence).

The DNA of the CDR3 is TGTGCTAGTTCTCCGGCCCTTATGGATACGCAGTATTTT. Translation: CASSPALMDTQYF. The chain is built from TRBV7-7 and TRBJ2-3; D is ambiguous. The germline V gene has CDR1 SSHAT and CDR2 FNYEAQ (reference sequence). CDR3 size: 13 residues.

The gene calls are TRBV7-3 and TRBJ2-3, with D maybe TRBD2 (5 bases). The V gene lost 6 bases and the J gene lost 0 bases, with 13 bases spanning the gap. From germline, CDR1 is SGHTA and CDR2 FQGTGA. This CDR3 comprises 15 residues. CDR3 loop: CASSPLGLSTDTQYF. CDR3 coding DNA: TGTGCCAGCAGTCCACTAGGGCTTAGCACAGATACGCAGTATTTT.

The chain joins TRBV25-1 to TRBJ2-7, with 9 bases identical to TRBD2. Per germline, CDR1 MGHDK and CDR2 SYGVNS. Trimming took 3 bases from V and 5 from J; bases not matched to a gene: 5. The CDR3 is 14 amino acids. CDR3 in DNA: TGTGCCAGCAGTGATTTAGGCGGGAGGGACGAGCAGTACTTC. Protein product: CASSDLGGRDEQYF.

This sequence joins TRBV7-9 and TRBJ2-2, with 12 bases matching TRBD2. The CDR3 is 19 residues long. The germline gives CDR1 SEHNR, CDR2 FQNEAQ (reference sequence). The V and J ends lost 5 bases and 0 bases, in that order; junction bases with no gene match: 10. CDR3 amino acids: CASSPRRASGRANTGELFF. Written as DNA, the CDR3 is TGTGCCAGCAGCCCCAGGAGGGCTAGCGGGAGGGCGAACACCGGGGAGCTGTTTTTT.

This sequence joins TRBV7-2 and TRBJ1-3, with TRBD1 matching 8 bases. The V segment lost 1 base and the J segment 0 bases; nucleotides outside the gene matches: 2. The CDR3 contains 16 residues. Germline loops: CDR1 SGHTA, CDR2 FQGNSA. In DNA form, the CDR3 reads TGTGCCAGCAGCTTAGGACAGGGGAACTCTGGAAACACCATATATTTT. Its protein product is CASSLGQGNSGNTIYF.

The chain uses TRBV19 and TRBJ1-2, with D perhaps matching TRBD1 (6 bases). CDR3 size: 14 residues. With 0 bases removed from V and 8 bases from J, the gap between germline ends came to 13 bases. Germline V gene sequence: CDR1 LNHDA, CDR2 SQIVND (reference sequence). DNA of the CDR3: TGTGCCAGTAGTATAGATTTCAGGGGAAGAGGCTACACCTTC. It specifies CASSIDFRGRGYTF.

The chain couples TRBV11-2 to TRBJ2-3, with 11 bases lining up with TRBD2. This CDR3 is built from 16 residues. Trimming cost V 7 bases and J 0 bases; bases outside gene matches: 6. Germline lookup yields CDR1 SGHAT and CDR2 FQNNGV. The CDR3 DNA reads TGTGCCAGCACGCCGGGACTAGCGGCAAGCACAGATACGCAGTATTTT. Translated: CASTPGLAASTDTQYF.

This clone was counted once. The J gene is TRBJ1-1, the V gene TRBV5-5; no firm D call. The V end was cut by 5 bases, the J end by 5 bases, with 16 bases between. Germline V gene data show CDR1 as SGHKS and CDR2 as YYEKEE (reference sequence). The CDR3 has 14 residues. In nucleotides, the CDR3 is TGTGCCAGCAGTCGGGCCCCCCCGGGGACTGAAGCTTTCTTT. Protein: CASSRAPPGTEAFF.

This clone was detected only a few times. This chain uses TRBV29-1 with TRBJ1-1; no reliable D call. V was pared by 4 bases and J by 1 base, with 13 bases between. The V gene's germline CDR1 is SQVTM and CDR2 ANQGSEA. CDR3 size: 14 residues. The chain's CDR3 is CSVGLRKGNTEAFF. CDR3 DNA: TGCAGCGTTGGTTTGAGAAAGGGGAACACTGAAGCTTTCTTT.

This clone was seen just once. The chain links TRBV6-4 to TRBJ1-1; possibly TRBD1 for D (5 bases). There are 14 residues in the CDR3. The V gene lost 6 bases and the J gene lost 0 bases, with 11 bases spanning the gap. CDR1 is MRHNA, CDR2 SNTAGT, per germline. The CDR3, as DNA: TGTGCCAGCAGGGAGACAGAGATGAACACTGAAGCTTTCTTT. Translation gives CASRETEMNTEAFF.

V is TRBV29-1 and J is TRBJ2-5; 15 nucleotides line up with TRBD2. Germline CDR1 is SQVTM and CDR2 is ANQGSEA. The CDR3 is 16 amino acids. J lost 7 bases, V lost 6 bases, and 12 bases had no gene match. The CDR3 here is CSVRTSGRAAPWTQYF. The CDR3 DNA reads as TGCAGCGTCCGGACTAGCGGGAGGGCAGCCCCTTGGACCCAGTACTTC.

V and J are TRBV11-3 and TRBJ2-2; D perhaps matches TRBD1 (6 bases). Germline V lookup: CDR1 SGHNT, CDR2 YENEEA. The CDR3 loop spans 16 amino acids. Trimming stripped 5 bases from V and 5 bases from J, with 18 bases between. Here the CDR3 reads CASSQRAGDKTGELFF. The CDR3 DNA reads as TGTGCCAGCAGCCAAAGGGCAGGGGATAAGACCGGGGAGCTGTTTTTT.

The chain uses TRBV4-1 and TRBJ2-7; D uncertain. CDR3 length: 16 amino acids. Deletions cut 1 base from V and 2 bases from J, with 15 bases between. In germline, CDR1 is MGHRA, CDR2 YSYEKL. The CDR3 region is CASSQVLGASPYEQYF. The CDR3 region has the DNA TGCGCCAGCAGCCAAGTTTTGGGCGCTTCGCCCTACGAGCAGTACTTC.

The chain employs TRBV5-6 and TRBJ2-7; 7 nucleotides line up with TRBD2. V lost 4 bases and J lost 2; bases outside the gene matches: 12. The germline V gene encodes CDR1 SGHDT and CDR2 YYEEEE. The CDR3 covers 16 residues. CDR3 loop: CASSGGGRGLPYEQYF. The CDR3 nucleotides are TGTGCCAGCAGCGGCGGAGGGAGGGGACTACCCTACGAGCAGTACTTC.

The V and J genes are TRBV27 and TRBJ2-6; D is ambiguous. Germline CDR1 reads MNHEY; CDR2 reads SMNVEV (reference sequence). Trimming cost V 3 bases and J 6 bases, with 15 bases left between them. This CDR3 spans 16 amino acids. For the CDR3, the DNA is TGTGCCAGCAGTTTCGGACGGAATAGGGAGGCCAACGTCCTGACTTTC. Translated: CASSFGRNREANVLTF.

This clone appeared a few times. V usage is TRBV7-9 and J usage is TRBJ1-1; D remains unclear. The V gene lost 4 bases and the J gene lost 2 bases, with 11 bases spanning the gap. CDR3 length equals 14 residues. The germline V gene encodes CDR1 SEHNR and CDR2 FQNEAQ (reference sequence). CDR3 DNA sequence: TGTGCCAGCAGCTCGGCGCTGGTTAACACTGAAGCTTTCTTT. It translates to CASSSALVNTEAFF. Full variable domain (rest looked up from reference TRBV7-9 and TRBJ1-1): DTGVSQNPRHKITKRGQNVTFRCDPISEHNRLYWYRQTLGQGPEFLTYFQNEAQLEKSRLLSDRFSAERPKGSFSTLEIQRTEQGDSAMYLCASSSALVNTEAFFGQGTRLTVV.

The rearrangement uses TRBV6-6 and TRBJ2-2, with TRBD2 as a possible D gene (5 bases). Germline loops: CDR1 MNHNY, CDR2 SVGAGI (reference sequence). The CDR3 is 14 amino acids. Trimming took 6 bases from V and 4 from J, leaving 12 bases between them. CDR3 residues: CASSPDGGTGELFF. The CDR3 nucleotides are TGTGCCAGCAGCCCCGACGGAGGCACCGGGGAGCTGTTTTTT.

The chain couples TRBV7-2 to TRBJ1-2; TRBD1 is a possible D gene (6 bases). The V end was cut by 4 bases, the J end by 3 bases, with 21 bases between. CDR1 and CDR2 (germline): SGHTA, FQGNSA. The length of the CDR3 is 17 residues. CDR3 region: CASSSYLLGGLDYGYTF. The CDR3 DNA reads TGTGCCAGCAGCTCGTACCTCCTGGGGGGCCTCGACTATGGCTACACCTTC.

The gene calls are TRBV11-2 and TRBJ2-1; tentatively, D is TRBD1 or TRBD2 (5 bases each). V was pared by 5 bases and J by 2 bases, with 19 bases between. Looked up from germline, CDR1 is SGHAT and CDR2 is FQNNGV. The CDR3 sequence is 17 residues long. DNA of the CDR3: TGTGCCAGCAGCCGGGACCAAGCTCTAGAGCCCTACAATGAGCAGTTCTTC. Encoded protein: CASSRDQALEPYNEQFF. Together with reference TRBV11-2 and TRBJ2-1, the CDR3 gives the full variable domain: EAGVAQSPRYKIIEKRQSVAFWCNPISGHATLYWYQQILGQGPKLLIQFQNNGVVDDSQLPKDRFSAERLKGVDSTLKIQPAKLEDSAVYLCASSRDQALEPYNEQFFGPGTRLTVL.

The chain combines TRBV9 with TRBJ1-5; D uncertain. Germline V CDR1 and CDR2: SGDLS, YYNGEE. Trimming removed 4 bases at V and 1 base at J, with 12 bases between. This CDR3 region has 15 residues. The CDR3 reads CASSPRGSSNQPQHF. In nucleotides, the CDR3 is TGTGCCAGCAGCCCCCGAGGCAGCAGCAATCAGCCCCAGCATTTT.

Details on this clone: At the DNA level, this CDR3 is encoded by other sequences in the same sample as well. The chain uses TRBV15 and TRBJ1-2; no clear D gene. Germline CDR1 and CDR2: LNHNV and YYDKDF (reference sequence). The CDR3 runs to 14 residues. Between the trimmed V and J ends, which lost 1 base and 2 bases, there was a span of 8 bases. CDR3: CATSRATANYGYTF. Written as DNA, the CDR3 is TGTGCCACCAGCAGAGCTACAGCAAACTATGGCTACACCTTC. Full variable domain (rest looked up from reference TRBV15 and TRBJ1-2): DAMVIQNPRYQVTQFGKPVTLSCSQTLNHNVMYWYQQKSSQAPKLLFHYYDKDFNNEADTPDNFQSRRPNTSFCFLDIRSPGLGDTAMYLCATSRATANYGYTFGSGTRLTVV.

The J gene is TRBJ2-5, the V gene TRBV28, with D tentatively TRBD2 (7 bases). CDR3 length: 17 residues. Looked up from germline, CDR1 is MDHEN and CDR2 is SYDVKM. Trimming stripped 5 bases from V and 2 bases from J, with 21 bases between. The CDR3 coding sequence is TGTGCCAGCAGTGCCCACCCGGGTGGGGGGGCACAAGAGACCCAGTACTTC. Encoded protein: CASSAHPGGGAQETQYF. Based on the CDR3 plus reference TRBV28 and TRBJ2-5, the full variable domain is DVKVTQSSRYLVKRTGEKVFLECVQDMDHENMFWYRQDPGLGLRLIYFSYDVKMKEKGDIPEGYSVSREKKERFSLILESASTNQTSMYLCASSAHPGGGAQETQYFGPGTRLLVL.

The rearrangement joins TRBV29-1 to TRBJ2-2, with 7 bases that match TRBD2. With V trimmed by 4 bases and J by 5 bases, 10 bases remained unmatched. The CDR3 extends over 15 amino acids. Germline V gene data show CDR1 as SQVTM and CDR2 as ANQGSEA. In nucleotides, the CDR3 is TGCAGCGTTGGAACCCCTGGGGGGGTGACCGGGGAGCTGTTTTTT. Translated: CSVGTPGGVTGELFF.

The chain uses TRBV5-1 and TRBJ2-7, with a possible D match to TRBD2 (5 bases). The CDR3 totals 14 residues. Trimming took 4 bases from V and 4 from J, leaving 15 bases between them. Germline V gene data show CDR1 as SGHRS and CDR2 as YFSETQ. The CDR3 sequence is CASSVTGEGYEQYF. Here the CDR3 DNA reads TGCGCCAGCAGCGTCACCGGCGAGGGTTACGAGCAGTACTTC.

V usage is TRBV10-3 and J usage is TRBJ2-1, with a tentative D call TRBD2 (6 bases). There are 15 residues in the CDR3. Germline CDR1 reads ENHRY; CDR2 reads SYGVKD. Between the trimmed V and J ends, which lost 3 bases and 2 bases, there was a span of 11 bases. CDR3 DNA sequence: TGTGCCATCAGTGATGGGGGGAGAGCCTACAATGAGCAGTTCTTC. Translating gives CAISDGGRAYNEQFF.

On this clone itself: The sample has other DNA sequences that encode this CDR3 too. The chain uses TRBV28 and TRBJ2-3; 7 nucleotides agree with TRBD1. J was trimmed by 3 bases and V by 4 bases; bases with no gene match: 4. The CDR3 contains 14 residues. Germline CDR1 and CDR2: MDHEN and SYDVKM. CDR3 in DNA: TGTGCCAGCAGTTCGGGACAGAGAACAGATACGCAGTATTTT. The encoded protein is CASSSGQRTDTQYF. The full variable domain, with the rest looked up from reference TRBV28 and TRBJ2-3, is DVKVTQSSRYLVKRTGEKVFLECVQDMDHENMFWYRQDPGLGLRLIYFSYDVKMKEKGDIPEGYSVSREKKERFSLILESASTNQTSMYLCASSSGQRTDTQYFGPGTRLTVL.

Notes on this clone: Different DNA sequences within this sample yield the same CDR3. The chain couples TRBV18 to TRBJ2-2; possibly TRBD1 for D (6 bases). The germline CDR1 and CDR2 sequences are KGHSH and LQKENI. V dropped 2 bases and J dropped 0 bases, with 7 bases sitting between them. The CDR3 consists of 15 residues. CDR3 loop: CASSPGQTNTGELFF. The CDR3 DNA follows: TGTGCCAGCTCACCAGGACAGACGAACACCGGGGAGCTGTTTTTT.

CDR3 DNA: TGTGCCAGCAGAGGGGGCGACCTAATGAACACTGAAGCTTTCTTT. Residues: CASRGGDLMNTEAFF. The gene calls are TRBV28 and TRBJ1-1; the match to TRBD1 covers 7 bases. This CDR3 contains 15 residues. Per the germline V gene, CDR1 is MDHEN and CDR2 is SYDVKM. Trimming cost V 6 bases and J 0 bases; bases outside gene matches: 7.